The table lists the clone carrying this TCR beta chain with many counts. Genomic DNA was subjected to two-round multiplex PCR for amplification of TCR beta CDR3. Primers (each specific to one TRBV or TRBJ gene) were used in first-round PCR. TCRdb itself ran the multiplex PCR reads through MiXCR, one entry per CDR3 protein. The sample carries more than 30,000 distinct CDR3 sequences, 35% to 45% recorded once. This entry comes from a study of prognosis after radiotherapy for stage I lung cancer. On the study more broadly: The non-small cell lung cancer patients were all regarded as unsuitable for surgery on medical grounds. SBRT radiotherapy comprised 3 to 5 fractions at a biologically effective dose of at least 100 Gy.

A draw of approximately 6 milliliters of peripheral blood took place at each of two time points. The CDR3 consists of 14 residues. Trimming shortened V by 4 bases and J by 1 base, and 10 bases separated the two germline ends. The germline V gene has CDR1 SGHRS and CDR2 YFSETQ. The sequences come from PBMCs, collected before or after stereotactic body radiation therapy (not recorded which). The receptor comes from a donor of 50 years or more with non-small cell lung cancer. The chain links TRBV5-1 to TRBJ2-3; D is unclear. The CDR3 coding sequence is TGCGCCAGCAGCACCCGGACCGGCACAGATACGCAGTATTTT. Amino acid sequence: CASSTRTGTDTQYF.